This TCR beta chain was obtained from a study of T cell responses to AZD1222 COVID-19 vaccine. Study outcomes and limitations: Among vaccine-associated CD4 TCRs, coverage spanned spike, with dominance at 160-218 and 743-854. Repertoires were sampled only after the peak T cell response. Mostly white British, mostly female donors; authors suggested clonal diversity may be underestimated.

In regard to this clone: Antigen unknown.

Clones were sequenced by immunoSEQ multiplex PCR, and TCRdb holds only the in-frame ones, with some missing. The table shows about 130,000 clones, with just over 85% occurring only once. CDR1 and CDR2 from the germline V gene are MDHEN and SYDVKM. V lost 7 bases and J lost 3, with 7 bases in between. This CDR3 contains 12 residues. The clonotype was recovered from an adult in good health. Sequencing was performed on peripheral blood, taken on day 0 of MenACWY control vaccination. The rearrangement links TRBV28 to TRBJ1-5; D gene unclear. The CDR3 coding sequence is TGTGCCAGCATGGATTACAATCAGCCCCAGCATTTT. Translating gives CASMDYNQPQHF.